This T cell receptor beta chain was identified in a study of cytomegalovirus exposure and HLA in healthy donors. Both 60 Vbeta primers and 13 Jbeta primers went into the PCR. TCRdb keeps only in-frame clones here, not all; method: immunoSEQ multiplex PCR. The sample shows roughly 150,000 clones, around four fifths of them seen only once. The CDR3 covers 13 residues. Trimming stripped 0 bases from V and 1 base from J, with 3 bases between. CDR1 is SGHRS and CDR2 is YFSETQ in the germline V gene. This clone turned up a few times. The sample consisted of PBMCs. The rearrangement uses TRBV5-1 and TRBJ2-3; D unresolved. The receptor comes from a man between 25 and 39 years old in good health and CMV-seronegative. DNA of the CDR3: TGCGCCAGCAGCTTGGCCGGCACAGATACGCAGTATTTT. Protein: CASSLAGTDTQYF. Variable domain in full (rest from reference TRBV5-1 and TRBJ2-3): KAGVTQTPRYLIKTRGQQVTLSCSPISGHRSVSWYQQTPGQGLQFLFEYFSETQRNKGNFPGRFSGRQFSNSRSEMNVSTLELGDSALYLCASSLAGTDTQYFGPGTRLTVL.